The clone carrying this T cell receptor beta chain was recorded many times. Its matching antigen is unknown. The second PCR ran about 6 to 11 cycles with a sample-barcoded 5' primer and J-beta primers. TCRdb called the 5' RACE reads again in MiXCR, with one record for every CDR3 protein. The data contain 600,000 to 850,000 distinct CDR3 sequences, more than 40% of them singletons. The amount of total RNA extracted per sample was at least 6 micrograms. This entry is derived from a study of blood T cells in healthy people across ages. General study findings and limits: Getting older went along with TCR beta diversity per million T cells dropping roughly linearly. Unknown donor CMV status possibly confounded expanded clonotype changes.

Germline V gene lookup returns CDR1 ENHRY and CDR2 SYGVKD. This CDR3 comprises 12 residues. V gave up 10 bases and J gave up 6 bases, with 13 bases separating them. The chain couples TRBV10-3 to TRBJ2-1; the D is unclear. The TCR was taken from a woman in her fifties or sixties in good health. The specimen was blood. CDR3 in amino acids: CANSALGNEQFF. CDR3 DNA: TGTGCCAACTCGGCCCTCGGCAATGAGCAGTTCTTC.